The rows below give T cell receptor beta chains drawn from one sample of a study of OX40 agonist ivuxolimab in advanced cancers. Libraries were prepared by immunoSEQ multiplex PCR; TCRdb keeps only in-frame clonotypes and omits some of them. Of about 82,000 clones in the sample, around nine tenths were seen once. The sequenced sample was CD4+ or CD8+ T cells sorted from blood, obtained in a trial of the OX40 agonist ivuxolimab. The source of these receptors is an adult with an advanced solid tumor such as melanoma, head and neck, liver or kidney cancer. Both conserved end residues are part of each CDR3. The D gene is left open where the match is weak. Size is stated for part of the rows, as once, few or many counts, or as a class when the clone is expanded.

size: -; J: TRBJ2-6; V: TRBV10-3; D: -; CDR3: CAISTDRANVLTF
size: -; J: TRBJ2-2; V: TRBV7-2; D: TRBD2; CDR3: CASSLPTSGITGELFF
size: -; J: TRBJ2-7; V: TRBV28; D: TRBD1; CDR3: CASRPGTGSHEQYF
size: -; J: TRBJ1-2; V: TRBV28; D: -; CDR3: CATSDTRYGYTF
size: once; J: TRBJ1-2; V: TRBV4-2; D: -; CDR3: CASNPTTGRNYGYTF
size: -; J: TRBJ2-7; V: TRBV28; D: -; CDR3: CASSGGPQGVSYEQYF
size: -; J: TRBJ2-3; V: TRBV9; D: -; CDR3: CASSRDSASTNTQYF
size: -; J: TRBJ2-1; V: TRBV5-4; D: -; CDR3: CASSLVSYNEQFF
size: -; J: TRBJ2-7; V: TRBV5-1; D: TRBD1; CDR3: CASSLSGQSYEQYF
size: few; J: TRBJ2-7; V: TRBV5-4; D: TRBD1; CDR3: CASSMDRGTTGQYF
size: -; J: TRBJ1-2; V: TRBV11-2; D: -; CDR3: CASSLRGYGYTF
size: -; J: TRBJ2-7; V: TRBV6-4; D: -; CDR3: CASSDRPITYEQYF
size: -; J: TRBJ2-2; V: TRBV5-4; D: -; CDR3: CAFRGGGELFF
size: -; J: TRBJ2-7; V: TRBV7-3; D: TRBD2; CDR3: CASSASGSDEQYF
size: -; J: TRBJ2-1; V: TRBV7-9; D: TRBD1; CDR3: CASSMGTGVTEQFF
size: once; J: TRBJ2-5; V: TRBV5-1; D: TRBD2; CDR3: CASSLPQLAGQETQYF
size: -; J: TRBJ2-1; V: TRBV9; D: TRBD2; CDR3: CASSEGLAPYNEQFF
size: -; J: TRBJ2-1; V: TRBV10-3; D: -; CDR3: CAISESTDEQFF
size: -; J: TRBJ2-3; V: TRBV6-1; D: -; CDR3: CASSEVGARQDTQYF
size: -; J: TRBJ2-2; V: TRBV30; D: -; CDR3: CAWKLGGTGELFF
size: -; J: TRBJ2-7; V: TRBV5-5; D: -; CDR3: CASSYTWTAGYEQYF
size: -; J: TRBJ2-7; V: TRBV4-1; D: -; CDR3: CASSQDSSVLLDEQYF
size: -; J: TRBJ1-5; V: TRBV2; D: -; CDR3: CASSEGRTEHLNQPQHF
size: few; J: TRBJ2-7; V: TRBV5-1; D: TRBD2; CDR3: CASSFSSGRAHYEQYF
size: -; J: TRBJ2-1; V: TRBV7-9; D: -; CDR3: CASSLELSGPRIF
size: -; J: TRBJ2-1; V: TRBV28; D: -; CDR3: CASMIATTYNEQFF
size: -; J: TRBJ2-7; V: TRBV28; D: TRBD2; CDR3: CASSPGTRPYEQYF
size: -; J: TRBJ1-4; V: TRBV6-5; D: TRBD1; CDR3: CASRRGLANEKLFF
size: -; J: TRBJ1-2; V: TRBV28; D: -; CDR3: CASSWGRADGYTF
size: -; J: TRBJ1-2; V: TRBV4-3; D: -; CDR3: CASSQDLAADFTNYGYTF
size: -; J: TRBJ2-7; V: TRBV6-6; D: TRBD2; CDR3: CASSWDYTQSGEQYF
size: -; J: TRBJ2-1; V: TRBV2; D: -; CDR3: CASSAYNEQFF
size: -; J: TRBJ1-5; V: TRBV6-1; D: -; CDR3: CASRAGDPQHF